Presented here are 25 T cell receptor beta chains from one specimen sequenced in a study of cytomegalovirus exposure and HLA in healthy donors. Researchers ran the PCR with 60 Vbeta and 13 Jbeta primers. TCRdb's table, derived via immunoSEQ multiplex PCR, lists solely in-frame clones and lacks some. The sample has more than 85,000 clones, over 60% seen once; the top ten hold over 4%. Material for sequencing was PBMCs. The receptors originated from a female donor in good health and CMV-seropositive.

The chain has TRBV7-2 and TRBJ2-5; the match to TRBD1 covers 8 bases. CDR3 length: 14 amino acids. From germline, CDR1 is SGHTA and CDR2 FQGNSA. V lost 4 bases, J lost 5 bases, and 6 bases stayed unmatched. The CDR3 DNA reads TGTGCCAGCAGCTCACCCAGGGGGCGGGAGACCCAGTACTTC. Its translation is CASSSPRGRETQYF.

The genes are TRBV5-6 and TRBJ1-3, with 8 bases lining up with TRBD1. Trimming cost V 6 bases and J 0 bases; bases outside gene matches: 11. The CDR3 runs to 17 residues. Germline CDR1 reads SGHDT; CDR2 reads YYEEEE. The CDR3 region has the DNA TGTGCCAGCACCCTGTGGACAGGGCAACGCTCTGGAAACACCATATATTTT. This codes for CASTLWTGQRSGNTIYF.

The chain combines TRBV6-1 with TRBJ2-1; 10 bases agree with TRBD2. Germline-derived CDR1 and CDR2 are MNHNS and SASEGT. The CDR3 has 20 amino acids. V was clipped by 2 bases and J by 7 bases; unmatched bases: 20. The CDR3 spells CASSESRSSGSRVPWNEQFF. The CDR3 nucleotides are TGTGCCAGCAGTGAATCCCGATCTAGCGGGAGCAGGGTACCGTGGAATGAGCAGTTCTTC.

V gene TRBV6-4 combines with J gene TRBJ2-1, with a weak D call TRBD2 (6 bases). Germline CDR1 and CDR2: MRHNA and SNTAGT. With 0 bases removed from V and 6 bases from J, the gap between germline ends came to 15 bases. This CDR3 region has 16 residues. The DNA of the CDR3 is TGTGCCAGCAGTGACTCGACCCGTCTAGCGAGCAATGAGCAGTTCTTC. Its translation is CASSDSTRLASNEQFF.

The rearrangement links TRBV7-2 to TRBJ2-7; 9 bases match TRBD1. With V trimmed by 5 bases and J by 6 bases, 8 bases remained unmatched. CDR1 SGHTA and CDR2 FQGNSA come from the germline V gene. The CDR3 consists of 14 residues. The CDR3 loop reads CASSPRTGAGEQYF. The CDR3 bases are TGTGCCAGCAGCCCGCGGACAGGGGCGGGCGAGCAGTACTTC. The full variable domain, with the rest looked up from reference TRBV7-2 and TRBJ2-7, is GAGVSQSPSNKVTEKGKDVELRCDPISGHTALYWYRQSLGQGLEFLIYFQGNSAPDKSGLPSDRFSAERTGGSVSTLTIQRTQQEDSAVYLCASSPRTGAGEQYFGPGTRLTVT.

The chain is built from TRBV19 and TRBJ2-3; 7 bases fit TRBD1. This CDR3 contains 14 residues. The germline V gene encodes CDR1 LNHDA and CDR2 SQIVND (reference sequence). With V trimmed by 4 bases and J by 4 bases, 5 bases remained unmatched. The CDR3 loop reads CASSTRQGPDTQYF. CDR3 DNA: TGTGCCAGTAGTACAAGACAGGGACCAGATACGCAGTATTTT.

V gene TRBV29-1 combines with J gene TRBJ2-7; perhaps TRBD1 as D (5 bases). This CDR3 contains 12 residues. Per germline, CDR1 SQVTM and CDR2 ANQGSEA. The V gene lost 4 bases and the J gene lost 5 bases, with 12 bases spanning the gap. The CDR3 reads CSVGQGYDEQYF. The CDR3 region has the DNA TGCAGCGTTGGGCAGGGTTACGACGAGCAGTACTTC.

V and J are TRBV6-1 and TRBJ1-1; TRBD1 aligns across 8 bases. Germline CDR1 is MNHNS and CDR2 is SASEGT. Trimming removed 0 bases from V and 1 base from J; junction bases left unmatched: 7. The CDR3 covers 17 residues. CDR3 sequence reads: CASSEASWGTGNTEAFF. For the CDR3, the DNA is TGTGCCAGCAGTGAAGCGAGCTGGGGGACAGGGAACACTGAAGCTTTCTTT.

This chain links TRBV29-1 with TRBJ2-1, with 7 bases fitting TRBD1. After removal of 3 bases from V and 0 bases from J, the junction contained 8 bases not matched to a gene. CDR3 length equals 16 residues. Germline CDR1 reads SQVTM; CDR2 reads ANQGSEA. The CDR3: CSVERAGGSSYNEQFF. The DNA of the CDR3 is TGCAGCGTTGAGAGGGCAGGGGGAAGCTCCTACAATGAGCAGTTCTTC.

The rearrangement uses TRBV2 and TRBJ2-3; D might be TRBD2 (5 bases). The V gene lost 6 bases and the J gene lost 4 bases, with 14 bases spanning the gap. This CDR3 spans 14 amino acids. Germline V gene data show CDR1 as SNHLY and CDR2 as FYNNEI. The DNA of the CDR3 is TGTGCCAGCAGGGACTCCGGAGTACCAGATACGCAGTATTTT. Protein sequence: CASRDSGVPDTQYF.

This clone was counted between two and nine times. The chain combines TRBV2 with TRBJ2-7; possibly TRBD1 for D (5 bases). The CDR3 sequence is 11 residues long. V lost 6 bases, J lost 2 bases, and 5 bases lay in between. Per the germline V gene, CDR1 is SNHLY and CDR2 is FYNNEI. The chain's CDR3 is CASSRAYEQYF. Here the CDR3 DNA reads TGTGCCAGCAGCAGGGCCTACGAGCAGTACTTC.

This clone was detected only once. This chain uses TRBV9 with TRBJ2-6, with D perhaps matching TRBD2 (6 bases). CDR1 and CDR2 (germline): SGDLS, YYNGEE. The V end was cut by 3 bases, the J end by 3 bases, with 16 bases between. The CDR3 is 17 amino acids. CDR3 loop: CASSATGGARGANVLTF. DNA of the CDR3: TGTGCCAGCAGCGCTACCGGAGGGGCGCGTGGGGCCAACGTCCTGACTTTC.

CDR3 sequence (DNA): TGCAGCGCCAACGACAGGGGGAGGGGGCAGGAGCAGTTCTTC. This gives the protein CSANDRGRGQEQFF. The chain links TRBV29-1 to TRBJ2-1, with 9 bases matching TRBD1. The CDR3 runs to 14 residues. Looked up from germline, CDR1 is SQVTM and CDR2 is ANQGSEA. Losses at the gene ends were 7 bases for V and 10 bases for J; bases not matched to a gene: 14.

This sequence joins TRBV2 and TRBJ2-6, with unresolved D. This CDR3 is 17 amino acids long. V was shortened by 3 bases and J by 0 bases, with 12 bases between the two germline ends. CDR1 SNHLY and CDR2 FYNNEI come from the germline V gene. DNA of the CDR3: TGTGCCAGCAGTGAGGAGAACATTCTCTCTGGGGCCAACGTCCTGACTTTC. Amino acid sequence: CASSEENILSGANVLTF.

V and J are TRBV25-1 and TRBJ1-4; perhaps TRBD1 as D (5 bases). The CDR3 is made up of 14 amino acids. The V gene's germline CDR1 is MGHDK and CDR2 SYGVNS. Trimming removed 1 base from V and 8 bases from J, with 11 bases in between. CDR3 protein: CASSESGGGEKLFF. The DNA of the CDR3 is TGTGCCAGCAGTGAATCTGGGGGGGGAGAAAAACTGTTTTTT. The variable domain in full, with the rest retrieved from reference TRBV25-1 and TRBJ1-4, is EADIYQTPRYLVIGTGKKITLECSQTMGHDKMYWYQQDPGMELHLIHYSYGVNSTEKGDLSSESTVSRIRTEHFPLTLESARPSHTSQYLCASSESGGGEKLFFGSGTQLSVL.

The CDR3 loop is CASSLTSGARETQYF. The CDR3 nucleotides read TGTGCCAGCAGCCTGACTAGCGGGGCGAGGGAGACCCAGTACTTC. This rearrangement joins TRBV6-1 to TRBJ2-5; 11 bases map to TRBD2. The V gene end was trimmed by 6 bases and the J gene end by 5 bases; junction bases not matched to a gene: 8. CDR3 length equals 15 residues. Germline assignment: CDR1 MNHNS and CDR2 SASEGT.

The chain uses TRBV5-1 and TRBJ2-5; D might be TRBD1 (5 bases). Trimming left V 2 bases short and J 5 bases short, with 10 bases between. CDR3 length equals 13 residues. Germline-derived CDR1 and CDR2 are SGHRS and YFSETQ. The CDR3 here is CASSFDRRETQYF. CDR3 sequence (DNA): TGCGCCAGCAGCTTCGACAGACGTGAGACCCAGTACTTC.

This chain joins TRBV2 and TRBJ1-1; D not resolved. The CDR3 length is 14 residues. The V end was cut by 4 bases, the J end by 3 bases, with 12 bases between. Per germline, CDR1 SNHLY and CDR2 FYNNEI. In DNA form, the CDR3 reads TGTGCCAGCAGTGTCTCCCGAGAGCACACTGAAGCTTTCTTT. This gives the protein CASSVSREHTEAFF.

This clone turned up a few times. The rearrangement joins TRBV29-1 to TRBJ1-3; 10 bases are shared with TRBD1. CDR1 is SQVTM and CDR2 is ANQGSEA in the germline V gene. The CDR3 loop spans 15 amino acids. J was trimmed by 4 bases and V by 5 bases; bases with no gene match: 8. The chain's CDR3 is CSVPGTGEWGNTIYF. The CDR3 region has the DNA TGCAGCGTTCCCGGGACAGGGGAATGGGGAAACACCATATATTTT.

The chain employs TRBV6-1 and TRBJ2-7, with 8 bases lining up with TRBD2. Germline V gives CDR1 MNHNS, CDR2 SASEGT. Trimming took 6 bases from V and 2 from J; bases not matched to a gene: 9. The CDR3 is 15 amino acids. The CDR3 is CASSDLAGTAYEQYF. CDR3 nucleotides: TGTGCCAGCAGCGACCTAGCGGGCACTGCCTACGAGCAGTACTTC.

The chain couples TRBV6-6 to TRBJ1-1, with TRBD1 as a possible D gene (6 bases). V lost 2 bases, J lost 4 bases, and 17 bases lay in between. In germline, CDR1 is MNHNY, CDR2 SVGAGI (reference sequence). The CDR3 consists of 16 residues. CDR3 in amino acids: CASSYGNRETGTEAFF. CDR3 nucleotide sequence: TGTGCCAGCAGTTACGGGAACAGGGAGACGGGCACTGAAGCTTTCTTT.

This clone came up a few times. The CDR3: CASSQEGRANTEAFF. The DNA for the CDR3 is TGCGCCAGCAGCCAAGAAGGGAGGGCGAACACTGAAGCTTTCTTT. The chain employs TRBV4-3 and TRBJ1-1; D remains ambiguous. Germline V gives CDR1 LGHNA, CDR2 YSLEER. Trimming cost V 0 bases and J 1 base, with 9 bases left between them. The length of the CDR3 is 15 residues.

V gene TRBV11-2 combines with J gene TRBJ1-6; D uncertain. Trimming left V 0 bases short and J 10 bases short, with 7 bases between. CDR1 is SGHAT and CDR2 is FQNNGV in the germline V gene. The CDR3 length is 13 residues. The CDR3 here is CASSLDLNSPLHF. CDR3 in DNA: TGTGCCAGCAGCTTAGATCTAAACTCACCCCTCCACTTT.

This clone has just a few counts. The chain employs TRBV15 and TRBJ1-4; 8 bases agree with TRBD1. This CDR3 comprises 17 residues. Trimming took 4 bases from V and 3 from J; bases not matched to a gene: 10. Per the germline V gene, CDR1 is LNHNV and CDR2 is YYDKDF (reference sequence). CDR3 nucleotide sequence: TGTGCCACCAGCATATGGACAGGGTGGTCGGCTAATGAAAAACTGTTTTTT. The encoded protein is CATSIWTGWSANEKLFF.

The chain uses TRBV6-1 and TRBJ2-1; 7 nucleotides line up with TRBD2. The CDR3 is made up of 14 amino acids. The germline gives CDR1 MNHNS, CDR2 SASEGT. The V gene end was trimmed by 10 bases and the J gene end by 6 bases; junction bases not matched to a gene: 12. DNA for the CDR3: TGTGCCATCGAGCGGGACTACCCCTCCAATGAGCAGTTCTTC. Protein sequence: CAIERDYPSNEQFF.